The rows below give T cell receptor beta chains drawn from one sample of a study of blood T cell repertoires in COVID-19. Here immunoSEQ multiplex PCR was the method, and the copy in TCRdb shows in-frame clones only, minus some. The sample shows about 200,000 clones, approximately 80% of them seen only once. Sequences were obtained from peripheral blood. These receptor sequences come from a man aged 55 to 70 with acute or convalescent COVID-19. Each CDR3 is given with its conserved first and last residue. A D gene is named only where the DNA matches it firmly. Size is omitted from some rows. Given values are once, few, many or a class for expanded clones.

size,length,V,D,J,CDR3,DNA
few,15,TRBV4-1,TRBD1,TRBJ1-1,CASSQNGQGNTEAFF,TGCGCCAGCAGCCAGAATGGACAGGGGAACACTGAAGCTTTCTTT
-,15,TRBV2,-,TRBJ1-2,CASSELQALSYGYTF,TGTGCCAGCAGTGAACTACAGGCCCTGAGCTATGGCTACACCTTC
-,14,TRBV5-1,-,TRBJ2-1,CASSLPSSYNEQFF,TGCGCCAGCAGCTTACCCAGCTCCTACAATGAGCAGTTCTTC
-,13,TRBV12-3/TRBV12-4,-,TRBJ1-1,CASWRTENTEAFF,TGTGCCAGCTGGCGGACAGAGAACACTGAAGCTTTCTTT
-,18,TRBV4-3,TRBD2,TRBJ2-3,CASSQEEVLAGGTDTQYF,TGCGCCAGCAGCCAAGAGGAGGTGTTAGCGGGGGGCACAGATACGCAGTATTTT
-,15,TRBV6-5,-,TRBJ2-2,CASEALSFNTGELFF,TGTGCCAGCGAAGCCTTGTCTTTTAACACCGGGGAGCTGTTTTTT
-,15,TRBV7-2,-,TRBJ1-5,CASSVRTHSNQPQHF,TGTGCCAGCAGCGTCCGGACACATAGCAATCAGCCCCAGCATTTT
-,15,TRBV3-1/TRBV3-2,-,TRBJ2-7,CASSQGGLSSYEQYF,TGTGCCAGCAGCCAAGGCGGGCTCAGCTCCTACGAGCAGTACTTC
-,15,TRBV30,TRBD1,TRBJ1-4,CAWNRPTGGGEKLFF,TGTGCCTGGAACCGCCCGACAGGGGGGGGAGAAAAACTGTTTTTT
-,15,TRBV7-2,-,TRBJ1-5,CASSLVGVSNQPQHF,TGTGCCAGCAGCTTAGTCGGGGTTAGCAATCAGCCCCAGCATTTT
-,14,TRBV2,-,TRBJ2-2,CASRIVANTGELFF,TGTGCCAGCAGAATCGTCGCGAACACCGGGGAGCTGTTTTTT
-,15,TRBV7-3,TRBD2,TRBJ2-3,CASSRRLAGVDTQYF,TGTGCCAGCAGCCGTCGCCTAGCGGGAGTGGATACGCAGTATTTT
-,14,TRBV9,-,TRBJ1-3,CASSVGQGRNTIYF,TGTGCCAGCAGCGTAGGTCAGGGCCGAAACACCATATATTTT
-,16,TRBV3-1/TRBV3-2,-,TRBJ2-3,CASSQGRLGMADTQYF,TGTGCCAGCAGCCAGGGCAGACTAGGAATGGCCGATACGCAGTATTTT
-,12,TRBV27,TRBD1,TRBJ2-3,CASSLRTGLEYF,TGTGCCAGCAGTTTAAGGACAGGGCTAGAGTATTTT
-,17,TRBV19,-,TRBJ1-6,CASSLILSQYPNSPLHF,TGTGCCAGTAGCCTTATCTTGTCGCAGTATCCAAATTCACCCCTCCACTTT
few,17,TRBV27,TRBD2,TRBJ2-1,CASSQIERESLHNEQFF,TGTGCCAGCAGTCAGATCGAGCGGGAGAGCCTACACAATGAGCAGTTCTTC
-,13,TRBV11-2,-,TRBJ2-1,CASSRLLWDEQFF,TGTGCCAGCAGTCGACTTCTATGGGATGAGCAGTTCTTC
-,15,TRBV4-1,-,TRBJ2-3,CASSQDRGSTDTQYF,TGCGCCAGCAGCCAAGATCGGGGGAGCACAGATACGCAGTATTTT
-,13,TRBV15,TRBD1,TRBJ1-2,CATSPGQGYGYTF,TGTGCCACCAGCCCCGGACAGGGCTATGGCTACACCTTC
-,12,TRBV29-1,-,TRBJ2-3,CSVPPSTDTQYF,TGCAGCGTTCCCCCTAGCACAGATACGCAGTATTTT
-,13,TRBV4-1,-,TRBJ1-5,CASSQVGFQPQHF,TGCGCCAGCAGCCAAGTCGGGTTTCAGCCCCAGCATTTT
-,16,TRBV7-2,TRBD2,TRBJ2-1,CASSPLWGGSYNEQFF,TGTGCCAGCAGCCCCCTCTGGGGGGGCTCCTACAATGAGCAGTTCTTC
-,15,TRBV7-9,TRBD1,TRBJ2-7,CASSLNRGLGYEQYF,TGTGCCAGCAGCCTGAACAGGGGGCTCGGCTACGAGCAGTACTTC
-,16,TRBV6-1,-,TRBJ1-4,CASSEDRPGSNEKLFF,TGTGCCAGCAGTGAAGATCGCCCAGGATCTAATGAAAAACTGTTTTTT